One sample yielded the 11 T cell receptor beta chains listed below, sequenced in a study of T cells in Graves' hyperthyroidism and ophthalmopathy (dated by TCRdb to about 2019). Library preparation employed multiplex PCR. Sequencing instrument: Illumina HiSeq 2000. TCR beta CDR3 regions were amplified from RNA transcripts. The first round of RT-PCR for the TCR CDR3 was performed with the HTBI primer set and the Qiagen OneStep RT-PCR kit. The public reads were run again by TCRdb, first through fastp at Q25 and then through MiXCR, and only productive beta chains were kept. Duplicate CDR3 protein sequences are folded into a single record with the most common DNA and genes. The sample table records under 400,000 distinct CDR3 sequences; roughly 17% of these occur just once. The ten largest clones add up to around 33% of the sample. Sequencing was performed on blood. The receptor source for this set is a man aged 25 to 40 with Graves' hyperthyroidism.

This clonotype occurred a few times. The chain combines TRBV6-5 with TRBJ2-7, with TRBD1 identical over 7 bases. The CDR3 extends over 16 amino acids. Germline CDR1 and CDR2: MNHEY and SVGAGI. V trimming: 2 bases; J trimming: 0 bases; junction bases outside the gene matches: 7. CDR3 bases: TGTGCCAGCAGTTACCCCCCCAGGGGGATCTCCTACGAGCAGTACTTC. As protein: CASSYPPRGISYEQYF.

This clonotype occurred many times. This rearrangement joins TRBV12-3 or TRBV12-4 to TRBJ1-2, with D uncertain. V lost 8 bases and J 7 bases, leaving 11 bases between the germline ends. This CDR3 has 11 residues. CDR3 region: CASAAAGGYTF. In nucleotides, the CDR3 is TGTGCCAGCGCGGCCGCAGGTGGCTACACCTTC.

This clonotype has ten or more counts. The chain joins TRBV2 to TRBJ2-2; 10 bases fit TRBD2. The J segment lost 6 bases and the V segment lost 6 bases, leaving 7 bases of the junction unmatched. CDR1 SNHLY and CDR2 FYNNEI come from the germline V gene. The CDR3 loop spans 15 amino acids. Here the CDR3 reads CASRRTSGAAGELFF. For the CDR3, the DNA is TGTGCCAGCAGACGGACTAGCGGAGCGGCCGGGGAGCTGTTTTTT. Full variable domain (missing parts from reference TRBV2 and TRBJ2-2): EPEVTQTPSHQVTQMGQEVILRCVPISNHLYFYWYRQILGQKVEFLVSFYNNEISEKSEIFDDQFSVERPDGSNFTLKIRSTKLEDSAMYFCASRRTSGAAGELFFGEGSRLTVL.

This clonotype appeared many times. V gene TRBV11-1 combines with J gene TRBJ2-1, with TRBD1 as a possible D gene (5 bases). CDR1 and CDR2 from the germline V gene are SGHAT and FQDESV (reference sequence). The V gene lost 0 bases and the J gene lost 7 bases, with 7 bases spanning the gap. This CDR3 is built from 13 residues. The CDR3 region is CASSLAQGNEQFF. The CDR3 nucleotides are TGTGCCAGCAGCTTAGCGCAGGGAAATGAGCAGTTCTTC.

This clonotype was recorded many times. The chain has TRBV11-2 and TRBJ2-3; D ambiguous. Germline loops: CDR1 SGHAT, CDR2 FQNNGV. The CDR3 has 14 amino acids. Trimming shortened V by 3 bases and J by 3 bases, and 10 bases separated the two germline ends. CDR3 region: CASSFTGRTDTQYF. The CDR3 coding sequence is TGTGCCAGCAGCTTTACCGGACGTACAGATACGCAGTATTTT.

This clonotype showed up many times. The chain combines TRBV28 with TRBJ2-5; 7 bases are shared with TRBD2. The CDR3 loop spans 13 amino acids. Per germline, CDR1 MDHEN and CDR2 SYDVKM. The ends lost 3 bases at V and 4 bases at J; junction bases unmatched: 2. CDR3 nucleotide sequence: TGTGCCAGCAGTTTCCGACTAGCAGAGACCCAGTACTTC. This encodes CASSFRLAETQYF. Supplemented by reference TRBV28 and TRBJ2-5, the full variable domain reads DVKVTQSSRYLVKRTGEKVFLECVQDMDHENMFWYRQDPGLGLRLIYFSYDVKMKEKGDIPEGYSVSREKKERFSLILESASTNQTSMYLCASSFRLAETQYFGPGTRLLVL.

This clonotype was counted ten times or more. The chain links TRBV12-3 or TRBV12-4 to TRBJ2-5, with a tentative D call TRBD1 (6 bases). V lost 7 bases to trimming and J lost 3 bases, with 12 bases between them. The CDR3 has 13 residues. In DNA, the CDR3 is TGTGCCAGCAACCGTGGGGGCGAAGAGACCCAGTACTTC. As protein: CASNRGGEETQYF.

This clonotype was counted only a few times. V and J are TRBV9 and TRBJ2-3; 7 bases line up with TRBD1. Germline V CDR1 and CDR2: SGDLS, YYNGEE. J was trimmed by 6 bases and V by 2 bases; bases with no gene match: 6. CDR3 size: 14 residues. The CDR3 DNA follows: TGTGCCAGCAGCGTCGGACAGGACTGGGATACGCAGTATTTT. Its protein product is CASSVGQDWDTQYF.

This clonotype has just a few counts. The chain carries TRBV2 and TRBJ2-7, with TRBD1 matching 8 bases. CDR3 length: 16 residues. V gave up 6 bases and J gave up 1 base; unmatched junction bases: 11. Germline V gene data show CDR1 as SNHLY and CDR2 as FYNNEI. CDR3 in DNA: TGTGCCAGCAGGGACAGGGCCCTCAGGGCGTCCTACGAGCAGTACTTC. This encodes CASRDRALRASYEQYF. Full variable domain (outside the CDR3, taken from reference TRBV2 and TRBJ2-7): EPEVTQTPSHQVTQMGQEVILRCVPISNHLYFYWYRQILGQKVEFLVSFYNNEISEKSEIFDDQFSVERPDGSNFTLKIRSTKLEDSAMYFCASRDRALRASYEQYFGPGTRLTVT.

The V call is TRBV24-1, the J call TRBJ2-1, with 8 bases identical to TRBD2. The CDR3 sequence is 15 residues long. V lost 2 bases, J lost 8 bases, and 7 bases stayed unmatched. Germline lookup yields CDR1 KGHDR and CDR2 SFDVKD. The CDR3 coding sequence is TGTGCCACCAGTGATTCTTCAGCGGGAGATCATGAGCAGTTCTTC. Translation: CATSDSSAGDHEQFF.

This clonotype was picked up many times. The J gene is TRBJ2-7, the V gene TRBV11-2, with 8 bases that match TRBD1. CDR1 and CDR2 from the germline V gene are SGHAT and FQNNGV. V dropped 5 bases and J dropped 7; count of bases not matched to a gene: 13. The CDR3 has 15 residues. The CDR3: CASSSFRDRPWEQYF. CDR3 DNA sequence: TGTGCCAGCAGCAGCTTCCGGGACAGGCCATGGGAGCAGTACTTC.